This entry lists 21 T cell receptor beta chains sequenced from one sample in a study of blood T cells in healthy people across ages. Combining a sample-barcoded 5' primer with a J-beta primer mix, a second PCR ran for about 6 to 12 cycles. Using its own MiXCR run on the 5' RACE reads, TCRdb lists one record per CDR3 protein. The table includes approximately 830,000 distinct CDR3 sequences, 62% detected once. The sequenced sample consisted of blood. The origin of the receptors is a man aged 25 to 45 in good health.

The chain uses TRBV7-2 and TRBJ1-6; D gene uncertain. Germline V CDR1 and CDR2: SGHTA, FQGNSA. The CDR3 runs to 17 residues. The V end lost 5 bases, the J end lost 4 bases, and 18 bases lay between the germline ends. The CDR3 loop reads CASSPNTALSYNSPLHF. Here the CDR3 DNA reads TGTGCCAGCAGCCCAAACACAGCCCTAAGTTATAATTCACCCCTCCACTTT.

There are a few counts of this clonotype. The chain has TRBV9 and TRBJ2-3; unclear D gene. V lost 3 bases to trimming and J lost 4 bases, with 15 bases between them. This CDR3 region has 15 residues. Germline V lookup: CDR1 SGDLS, CDR2 YYNGEE. The CDR3: CASSALHMGSDTQYF. The CDR3 nucleotides read TGTGCCAGCAGCGCCCTCCACATGGGCTCAGATACGCAGTATTTT.

The chain couples TRBV12-3 or TRBV12-4 to TRBJ1-1; TRBD1 might be the D (5 bases). V lost 5 bases, J lost 7 bases, and 11 bases lay in between. This CDR3 contains 12 residues. In DNA, the CDR3 is TGTGCCAGCAGTGTAGGGACTGATGAAGCTTTCTTT. Protein: CASSVGTDEAFF.

The chain uses TRBV12-3 or TRBV12-4 and TRBJ1-1; unclear D gene. This CDR3 region has 12 residues. The V end was cut by 3 bases, the J end by 5 bases, with 7 bases between. This chain's CDR3 is CASSFTDTEAFF. In nucleotides, the CDR3 is TGTGCCAGCAGTTTCACCGATACTGAAGCTTTCTTT.

The V gene is TRBV7-9, the J gene TRBJ2-3; TRBD1 matches 7 bases. Germline V lookup: CDR1 SEHNR, CDR2 FQNEAQ (reference sequence). Trimming removed 2 bases from V and 1 base from J; junction bases left unmatched: 3. This CDR3 contains 15 residues. CDR3 amino acids: CASSLFDRGTDTQYF. The CDR3 DNA reads as TGTGCCAGCAGCTTATTCGACAGGGGCACAGATACGCAGTATTTT.

The rearrangement joins TRBV9 to TRBJ2-1; maybe TRBD2 (5 bases). V dropped 0 bases and J dropped 9 bases, with 13 bases sitting between them. The CDR3 contains 14 residues. The germline CDR1 and CDR2 sequences are SGDLS and YYNGEE. The DNA of the CDR3 is TGTGCCAGCAGCGTAGGAGGGATAGGCGGTGAGCAGTTCTTC. This encodes CASSVGGIGGEQFF.

This clonotype was detected once. This sequence joins TRBV9 and TRBJ2-1; weak D call: TRBD2 (7 bases). This CDR3 has 18 amino acids. Germline V gene lookup returns CDR1 SGDLS and CDR2 YYNGEE. Trimming removed 0 bases at V and 4 bases at J, with 20 bases between. The CDR3 loop reads CASSVVGGGAAGYNEQFF. DNA for the CDR3: TGTGCCAGCAGCGTAGTAGGTGGGGGGGCCGCGGGTTACAATGAGCAGTTCTTC. Full variable domain (missing parts from reference TRBV9 and TRBJ2-1): DSGVTQTPKHLITATGQRVTLRCSPRSGDLSVYWYQQSLDQGLQFLIQYYNGEERAKGNILERFSAQQFPDLHSELNLSSLELGDSALYFCASSVVGGGAAGYNEQFFGPGTRLTVL.

This chain uses TRBV29-1 with TRBJ2-4, with D possibly being TRBD1 (5 bases). CDR1 is SQVTM, CDR2 ANQGSEA, per germline. The CDR3 totals 12 residues. Trimming cost V 2 bases and J 9 bases, with 11 bases left between them. DNA of the CDR3: TGCAGCGTTGAATTCCCCAGGGCCATTCAGTACTTC. It is translated as CSVEFPRAIQYF. The full variable domain, its missing parts supplied by reference TRBV29-1 and TRBJ2-4, is SAVISQKPSRDICQRGTSLTIQCQVDSQVTMMFWYRQQPGQSLTLIATANQGSEATYESGFVIDKFPISRPNLTFSTLTVSNMSPEDSSIYLCSVEFPRAIQYFGAGTRLSVL.

The sample holds a few counts of this clonotype. V and J are TRBV4-3 and TRBJ2-5, with 8 bases lining up with TRBD2. Germline values: CDR1 LGHNA, CDR2 YSLEER. The V gene end was trimmed by 3 bases and the J gene end by 2 bases; junction bases not matched to a gene: 11. CDR3 length equals 17 residues. CDR3 in amino acids: CASSHRPAGTRQETQYF. CDR3 in DNA: TGCGCCAGCAGCCACCGCCCCGCCGGGACTAGACAAGAGACCCAGTACTTC.

This clonotype appeared a few times. V gene TRBV9 combines with J gene TRBJ2-4; TRBD1 matches 7 bases. With 3 bases clipped from V and 6 bases from J, the junction kept 6 bases outside the gene matches. This CDR3 comprises 14 residues. Germline V CDR1 and CDR2: SGDLS, YYNGEE. CDR3 in DNA: TGTGCCAGCAGCGGACAGGGTGGGGGAAACATTCAGTACTTC. Its protein product is CASSGQGGGNIQYF.

V and J are TRBV20-1 and TRBJ1-2; D remains unclear. The CDR3 covers 13 residues. V lost 3 bases and J lost 1, with 9 bases in between. CDR1 and CDR2 from the germline V gene are DFQATT and SNEGSKA (reference sequence). The CDR3, as DNA: TGCAGTGCTAGCGCAACGAGTAACTATGGCTACACCTTC. Its translation: CSASATSNYGYTF.

V gene TRBV3-1 combines with J gene TRBJ2-4, with 12 bases aligning to TRBD2. TRBJ2-7 explains the end of the DNA better; the J call may be wrong. The CDR3 covers 16 residues. Per the germline V gene, CDR1 is LGHDT and CDR2 is YNNKEL (reference sequence). As DNA, the CDR3 is TGTGCCAGCAGCCAAGAGGCTAGCGGGGGGGCCAACGAGCAGTACTTC. Amino acid sequence: CASSQEASGGANEQYF.

CDR3 in amino acids: CASSSLRTGLNQPQHF. CDR3 DNA: TGTGCCAGCAGTTCCCTTAGGACAGGCCTCAATCAGCCCCAGCATTTT. The chain combines TRBV12-3 or TRBV12-4 with TRBJ1-5; 7 nucleotides align to TRBD1. The CDR3 totals 16 residues. Germline trimming cut 4 bases from V and 3 bases from J; bases unmatched to any gene: 9.

The CDR3 coding sequence is TGTGCCAGCAGTCACAGGGCGCGGAACACCGGGGAGCTGTTTTTT. Protein: CASSHRARNTGELFF. The chain is built from TRBV6-2 or TRBV6-3 and TRBJ2-2; D is possibly TRBD1 (6 bases). V was cut by 5 bases and J by 1 base, with 11 bases left in between. The CDR3 length is 15 residues. Germline CDR1 MNHEY, CDR2 SVGEGT.

The V and J genes are TRBV2 and TRBJ1-2; no firm D call. V lost 4 bases, J lost 6 bases, and 6 bases lay in between. There are 11 residues in the CDR3. Germline V lookup: CDR1 SNHLY, CDR2 FYNNEI. The CDR3 loop reads CASSVADGYTF. The DNA of the CDR3 is TGTGCCAGCAGTGTTGCAGATGGCTACACCTTC.

The chain couples TRBV7-9 to TRBJ1-2; 7 bases line up with TRBD1. The J segment lost 4 bases and the V segment lost 5 bases, leaving 4 bases of the junction unmatched. Germline CDR1 reads SEHNR; CDR2 reads FQNEAQ (reference sequence). This CDR3 contains 13 residues. The CDR3 DNA reads as TGTGCCAGCAGCGGACAGGCGATCTATGGCTACACCTTC. This translates into CASSGQAIYGYTF.

Here the CDR3 reads CASSVLTSGGLRETQFF. The CDR3, as DNA: TGTGCCAGCAGTGTTTTGACTAGCGGGGGTCTAAGAGAGACCCAGTTCTTC. The J gene is TRBJ2-1, the V gene TRBV6-2 or TRBV6-3; 12 nucleotides match TRBD2. Trimming cost V 5 bases and J 13 bases; bases outside gene matches: 18. The CDR3 loop spans 17 amino acids. Germline CDR1 reads MNHEY; CDR2 reads SVGEGT.

The table lists this clonotype with a few counts. The chain uses TRBV10-3 and TRBJ2-3, with 12 bases that match TRBD2. The CDR3 sequence is 13 residues long. V lost 9 bases, J lost 4 bases, and 2 bases stayed unmatched. The V gene's germline CDR1 is ENHRY and CDR2 SYGVKD. CDR3 bases: TGTGCCATGTCTAGCGGGGGGGCAGATACGCAGTATTTT. This sequence encodes CAMSSGGADTQYF.

This clonotype was recorded only once. Compared with germline, one end of the junction differs, possibly owing to a read error. The rearrangement joins TRBV6-5 to TRBJ1-2, with a tentative D call TRBD1 (5 bases). This CDR3 region has 13 residues. In germline, CDR1 is MNHEY, CDR2 SVGAGI. CDR3 loop: CASNTGTTGGCTF. The DNA of the CDR3 is TGCGCCAGCAATACCGGGACCACTGGTGGCTGCACCTTC.

The chain has TRBV29-1 and TRBJ1-1; no reliable D call. The CDR3 has 12 residues. Germline-derived CDR1 and CDR2 are SQVTM and ANQGSEA. Trimming stripped 5 bases from V and 2 bases from J, with 9 bases between. Here the CDR3 DNA reads TGCAGCGTTCTAAAGGCTAACACTGAAGCTTTCTTT. Its translation: CSVLKANTEAFF.

The V and J genes are TRBV4-2 and TRBJ1-2; 9 positions agree with TRBD1. J was trimmed by 4 bases and V by 2 bases; bases with no gene match: 5. CDR3 size: 15 residues. Looked up from germline, CDR1 is LGHNA and CDR2 is YNFKEQ. The CDR3 spells CASSQPQGASYGYTF. CDR3 coding DNA: TGTGCCAGCAGCCAACCACAGGGGGCGAGCTATGGCTACACCTTC.